A single T cell receptor beta chain is shown here with its context. At least ten counts were recorded for this clonotype. Its antigen is unknown. The sample holds no much larger clone one base away, and base qualities are not on file. These data are taken from a study of regulatory T cells in long-lasting Graves disease (dated by TCRdb to about 2021). A note on the overall study: Persistent Graves' disease meant more than 5 years of antithyroid drug treatment with TSH receptor autoantibodies that stayed positive. Peripheral blood TCR sequencing and RNA sequencing compared persistent Graves' disease patients with newly diagnosed Graves' disease patients. The study was conducted in China and was registered as a clinical trial. TCR sequencing covered 13 persistent and 20 or so newly diagnosed Graves' disease patients, 33 samples in total. On average, persistent Graves' disease patients in the clinical cohort had been on antithyroid drugs for approximately ten years. What the work shows at the level of the full study, not this receptor alone: Persistent patients shared more public clonotypes among themselves (fewer than 3,000) than newly diagnosed patients did (about 970). Only the TCR beta chain was sequenced and analyzed. Persistent Graves' disease patients showed lower TCR Shannon entropy and fewer highly expanded clones than newly diagnosed patients, suggesting clonal expansion. The authors noted that the small sample size was a limitation that may lower accuracy. Only peripheral blood was studied, because thyroid tissue, the primary lesion, was inaccessible.

Libraries were prepared through multiplex PCR. The data were produced on an Illumina HiSeq 4000. CDR3 regions were amplified by Arm-PCR with iRepertoire HTBI primers to construct TCR beta libraries. Before sequencing, the PCR products went through gel purification. Under the source paper's analysis protocol: A total of roughly 58 TRBV and some 15 TRBJ segments were identified across samples and were used for gene usage analysis of CDR3 amino acid clonotypes. Filtered high-quality paired reads were merged into contigs using COPE and FqMerger. BLAST was used to align contigs to IMGT TRBV, TRBD and TRBJ reference genes, with CDR3 defined following IMGT. Clonotypes above 0.1% frequency were classified as highly expanded clones. Repertoire diversity was measured by Shannon entropy, and V-J evenness by the Gini coefficient. Clonotypes shared by more than one individual were considered public. TCRdb trimmed the raw reads at Q25, called clones with MiXCR and kept productive beta chains. Identical CDR3 proteins give one entry, which carries the most common genes and DNA. Clone size and V and J calls follow TCRdb, not the original study. For this sample the table gives under 450,000 distinct CDR3 sequences, of which roughly a quarter were detected only once. The ten largest clones take up approximately 25% of the sample.

In light of the paper, this sample's time point label describes: persistent/refractory GD, antithyroid drugs over 5 years with positive TRAb. RNA was extracted from PBMCs in TRIzol for both TCR sequencing and RNA sequencing. The diagnosis of Graves' disease was made according to American Thyroid Association guidelines. The patients came from an endocrinology department in Xi'an, China. Each patient gave 7.5 to 10 milliliters of peripheral blood, collected in an EDTA anticoagulant tube. PBMCs were isolated by Ficoll Paque Plus density gradient separation without further T cell sorting. RNA quality was checked with an Agilent 2100 Bioanalyzer and agarose gel, and concentration with a NanoDrop 2000. The source material was peripheral blood mononuclear cells (PBMCs), sampled when the disease was refractory, from a patient treated with antithyroid drugs. The clonotype comes from a female donor with Graves disease.

The CDR3 protein sequence reads: CASSQGQNSNQPQHF. The nucleotides read TGTGCCAGCAGTCAGGGACAGAATAGCAATCAGCCCCAGCATTTT. The V gene is TRBV2 and the J gene is TRBJ1-5; 7 central nucleotides agree with TRBD1. Counted from cysteine to phenylalanine, this CDR3 has 15 amino acids. The kept DNA is CDR3 alone, 45 bases in frame from the first base. After removal of 5 bases from V and 0 bases from J, the junction retains 4 bases not matched to a gene. In the germline V gene, CDR1 corresponds to SNHLY and CDR2 to FYNNEI.